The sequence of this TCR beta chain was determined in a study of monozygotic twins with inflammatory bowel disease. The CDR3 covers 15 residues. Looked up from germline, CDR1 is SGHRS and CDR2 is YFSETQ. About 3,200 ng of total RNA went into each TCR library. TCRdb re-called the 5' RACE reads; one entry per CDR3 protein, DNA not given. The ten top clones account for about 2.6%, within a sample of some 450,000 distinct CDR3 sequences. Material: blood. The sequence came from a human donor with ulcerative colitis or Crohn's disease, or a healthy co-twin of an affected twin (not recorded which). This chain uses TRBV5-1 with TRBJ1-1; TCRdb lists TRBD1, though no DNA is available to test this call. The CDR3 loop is CASSSTGQRNTEAFF.